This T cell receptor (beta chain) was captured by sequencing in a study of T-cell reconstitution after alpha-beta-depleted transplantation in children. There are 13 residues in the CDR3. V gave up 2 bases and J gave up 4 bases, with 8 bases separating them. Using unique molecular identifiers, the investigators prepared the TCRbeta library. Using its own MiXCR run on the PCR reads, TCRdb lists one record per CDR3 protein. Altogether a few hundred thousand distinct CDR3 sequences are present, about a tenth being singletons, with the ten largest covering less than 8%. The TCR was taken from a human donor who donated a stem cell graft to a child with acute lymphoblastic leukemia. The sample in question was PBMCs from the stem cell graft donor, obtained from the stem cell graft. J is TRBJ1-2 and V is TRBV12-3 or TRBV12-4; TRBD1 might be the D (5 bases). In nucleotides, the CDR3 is TGTGCCAGCAGTTTATCTAGGGGCTATGGCTACACCTTC. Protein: CASSLSRGYGYTF.